The clone carrying this T cell receptor beta chain has a handful of counts. The germline V and J ends were trimmed by 9 bases and 5 bases, with 16 bases remaining between them. Germline CDR1 MNHNS, CDR2 SASEGT. The CDR3 consists of 13 residues. Next came a second PCR, run for about 6 to 12 cycles, which used a sample-barcoded 5' primer along with a J-beta primer mix. TCRdb called the 5' RACE reads again in MiXCR, with one record for every CDR3 protein. The data show around 1.5 million distinct CDR3 sequences, around 42% seen once. The sample is drawn from a study of blood T cells in healthy people across ages.

The material sequenced was blood. This chain joins TRBV6-1 and TRBJ1-2; D call uncertain. This sequence was found in a woman under 30 in good health. The CDR3 reads CARSSGNYYGYTF. In DNA form, the CDR3 reads TGTGCCAGATCCTCGGGCAACTATTATGGCTACACCTTC.